These 20 T cell receptor beta chains came from one sample sequenced in a study of T cells in narcolepsy. Some clones are missing from TCRdb's copy, which holds only in-frame ones; the method was immunoSEQ multiplex PCR. In the table there are approximately 32,000 clones, roughly 87% of which are singletons. The sample consisted of CD45RA- memory CD4+ T cells from PBMCs. The origin of the receptors is a human donor with narcolepsy.

V usage is TRBV28 and J usage is TRBJ2-6; D is undetermined. The CDR3 runs to 18 residues. From germline, CDR1 is MDHEN and CDR2 SYDVKM. The V end was cut by 5 bases, the J end by 1 base, with 18 bases between. CDR3 region: CASSPPQGKLSGANVLTF. The CDR3 nucleotides read TGTGCCAGCAGTCCCCCCCAAGGAAAATTATCTGGGGCCAACGTCCTGACTTTC. The full variable domain, its missing parts supplied by reference TRBV28 and TRBJ2-6, is DVKVTQSSRYLVKRTGEKVFLECVQDMDHENMFWYRQDPGLGLRLIYFSYDVKMKEKGDIPEGYSVSREKKERFSLILESASTNQTSMYLCASSPPQGKLSGANVLTFGAGSRLTVL.

The rearrangement links TRBV7-3 to TRBJ1-1; TRBD1 is a possible D gene (5 bases). CDR3 size: 13 residues. The V gene's germline CDR1 is SGHTA and CDR2 FQGTGA. The V gene lost 5 bases and the J gene lost 4 bases, with 11 bases spanning the gap. CDR3 sequence (DNA): TGTGCCAGCAGCCCCCAGGGAGGCACTGAAGCTTTCTTT. As protein: CASSPQGGTEAFF. The entire variable domain, with the rest obtained from reference TRBV7-3 and TRBJ1-1, is as follows: GAGVSQTPSNKVTEKGKYVELRCDPISGHTALYWYRQSLGQGPEFLIYFQGTGAADDSGLPNDRFFAVRPEGSVSTLKIQRTERGDSAVYLCASSPQGGTEAFFGQGTRLTVV.

The V gene is TRBV5-1, the J gene TRBJ2-1; 8 nucleotides match TRBD2. This CDR3 has 14 amino acids. CDR1 is SGHRS, CDR2 YFSETQ, per germline. The V gene end was trimmed by 1 base and the J gene end by 6 bases; junction bases not matched to a gene: 3. For the CDR3, the DNA is TGCGCCAGCAGCTTGATGCTAGCGGGCAATGAGCAGTTCTTC. The encoded protein is CASSLMLAGNEQFF.

This chain links TRBV19 with TRBJ1-1, with TRBD1 identical over 7 bases. This CDR3 has 14 residues. Germline trimming cut 5 bases from V and 3 bases from J; bases unmatched to any gene: 6. Per germline, CDR1 LNHDA and CDR2 SQIVND (reference sequence). DNA for the CDR3: TGTGCCAGTAGTCACGCCAGGGGGGACACTGAAGCTTTCTTT. Protein sequence: CASSHARGDTEAFF.

This clone was detected once. This chain joins TRBV30 and TRBJ2-3; 10 bases map to TRBD1. The CDR3 consists of 16 residues. Per the germline V gene, CDR1 is GTSNPN and CDR2 is SVGIG (reference sequence). The V segment lost 3 bases and the J segment 7 bases; nucleotides outside the gene matches: 13. The CDR3 sequence: CAWRRRGTGEKNTQYF. The DNA of the CDR3 is TGTGCCTGGAGGCGGAGGGGGACAGGGGAAAAGAATACGCAGTATTTT. The entire variable domain, with the rest obtained from reference TRBV30 and TRBJ2-3, is as follows: SQTIHQWPATLVQPVGSPLSLECTVEGTSNPNLYWYRQAAGRGLQLLFYSVGIGQISSEVPQNLSASRPQDRQFILSSKKLLLSDSGFYLCAWRRRGTGEKNTQYFGPGTRLTVL.

In DNA, the CDR3 is TGTGCCAGCAGCTCCCAATCAGGCCTGGGAAACATTCAGTACTTC. Encoded protein: CASSSQSGLGNIQYF. V gene TRBV7-2 combines with J gene TRBJ2-4; D is uncertain. Germline-derived CDR1 and CDR2 are SGHTA and FQGNSA. Trimming shortened V by 4 bases and J by 6 bases, and 16 bases separated the two germline ends. The CDR3 consists of 15 residues. Full variable domain (remainder filled in from reference TRBV7-2 and TRBJ2-4): GAGVSQSPSNKVTEKGKDVELRCDPISGHTALYWYRQSLGQGLEFLIYFQGNSAPDKSGLPSDRFSAERTGGSVSTLTIQRTQQEDSAVYLCASSSQSGLGNIQYFGAGTRLSVL.

This clone was counted only a few times. The chain recombines TRBV28 with TRBJ2-7; TRBD2 aligns across 9 bases. Germline-derived CDR1 and CDR2 are MDHEN and SYDVKM. V was pared by 5 bases and J by 0 bases, with 5 bases of the junction left unmatched. This CDR3 has 15 residues. The CDR3 protein is CASSKAGGPSYEQYF. The CDR3 nucleotides read TGTGCCAGCAGTAAGGCGGGAGGGCCCTCCTACGAGCAGTACTTC.

J is TRBJ1-2 and V is TRBV7-2; D perhaps matches TRBD1 (5 bases). V shed 4 bases and J shed 8 bases, with 14 bases lying between them. CDR1 SGHTA and CDR2 FQGNSA come from the germline V gene. The CDR3 totals 13 residues. The CDR3 sequence is CASSSTGSEGYTF. The CDR3 nucleotides read TGTGCCAGCAGCTCTACAGGCTCCGAGGGCTACACCTTC. The full variable domain, completed using reference TRBV7-2 and TRBJ1-2, is GAGVSQSPSNKVTEKGKDVELRCDPISGHTALYWYRQSLGQGLEFLIYFQGNSAPDKSGLPSDRFSAERTGGSVSTLTIQRTQQEDSAVYLCASSSTGSEGYTFGSGTRLTVV.

This clone appeared once. This sequence joins TRBV15 and TRBJ2-7; D is ambiguous. Trimming took 0 bases from V and 6 from J, leaving 15 bases between them. This CDR3 spans 15 amino acids. CDR1 is LNHNV and CDR2 is YYDKDF in the germline V gene (reference sequence). In nucleotides, the CDR3 is TGTGCCACCAGCAGAGATGGCGGCCAAGGGTTCGAGCAGTACTTC. Residues: CATSRDGGQGFEQYF.

The chain carries TRBV9 and TRBJ1-2; 7 bases map to TRBD1. This CDR3 spans 16 amino acids. Trimming at V came to 0 bases and at J to 4 bases, leaving 9 bases not matched to a gene. Looked up from germline, CDR1 is SGDLS and CDR2 is YYNGEE. The CDR3 here is CASSVGQGPFAYGYTF. The CDR3 DNA sequence: TGTGCCAGCAGCGTAGGACAGGGACCCTTTGCCTATGGCTACACCTTC.

V is TRBV2 and J is TRBJ2-5; 10 positions match TRBD1. Trimming took 6 bases from V and 5 from J; bases not matched to a gene: 6. Germline lookup yields CDR1 SNHLY and CDR2 FYNNEI. This CDR3 is built from 14 residues. In DNA form, the CDR3 reads TGTGCCAGCAGCCCTCGGACAGGGGGGGAGACCCAGTACTTC. Residues: CASSPRTGGETQYF.

The rearrangement uses TRBV18 and TRBJ2-3; D is ambiguous. V lost 3 bases to trimming and J lost 1 base, with 5 bases between them. Germline V gene lookup returns CDR1 KGHSH and CDR2 LQKENI. The CDR3 has 13 amino acids. DNA for the CDR3: TGTGCCAGCTCACCGGCACGCACAGATACGCAGTATTTT. Translation: CASSPARTDTQYF. Together with reference TRBV18 and TRBJ2-3, the CDR3 gives the full variable domain: NAGVMQNPRHLVRRRGQEARLRCSPMKGHSHVYWYRQLPEEGLKFMVYLQKENIIDESGMPKERFSAEFPKEGPSILRIQQVVRGDSAAYFCASSPARTDTQYFGPGTRLTVL.

The rearrangement uses TRBV29-1 and TRBJ2-7, with 10 bases identical to TRBD1. CDR3 length: 13 residues. The V and J ends lost 6 bases and 7 bases, in that order; junction bases with no gene match: 9. CDR1 and CDR2 from the germline V gene are SQVTM and ANQGSEA. CDR3 loop: CSVTGTGVGEQYF. The CDR3, as DNA: TGCAGCGTCACCGGGACAGGGGTCGGGGAGCAGTACTTC.

The chain recombines TRBV6-5 with TRBJ1-1, with D maybe TRBD1 (5 bases). The V end lost 0 bases, the J end lost 4 bases, and 9 bases lay between the germline ends. The CDR3 consists of 14 residues. Germline V lookup: CDR1 MNHEY, CDR2 SVGAGI. The CDR3 DNA reads TGTGCCAGCAGTTACTCGAGAACAGGCACTGAAGCTTTCTTT. Protein sequence: CASSYSRTGTEAFF.

The chain employs TRBV7-9 and TRBJ2-7; 9 positions agree with TRBD1. From germline, CDR1 is SEHNR and CDR2 FQNEAQ (reference sequence). V lost 8 bases and J lost 6; bases outside the gene matches: 14. The length of the CDR3 is 15 residues. The CDR3 reads CASSSFRDREGEQYF. For the CDR3, the DNA is TGTGCCAGCTCAAGCTTCCGGGACAGGGAGGGCGAGCAGTACTTC. Full variable domain (rest looked up from reference TRBV7-9 and TRBJ2-7): DTGVSQNPRHKITKRGQNVTFRCDPISEHNRLYWYRQTLGQGPEFLTYFQNEAQLEKSRLLSDRFSAERPKGSFSTLEIQRTEQGDSAMYLCASSSFRDREGEQYFGPGTRLTVT.

V gene TRBV19 combines with J gene TRBJ2-2; 7 nucleotides align to TRBD1. CDR3 length: 16 residues. J lost 6 bases, V lost 0 bases, and 7 bases had no gene match. Germline V gene data show CDR1 as LNHDA and CDR2 as SQIVND (reference sequence). The CDR3 loop is CASSIDSTGWAGELFF. CDR3 nucleotide sequence: TGTGCCAGTAGTATAGATTCGACAGGGTGGGCCGGGGAGCTGTTTTTT.

This clone has a single count. The chain carries TRBV28 and TRBJ2-7, with TRBD2 matching over 16 bases. The junction had 9 bases not matched to a gene; V was cut back by 6 bases and J by 1 base. The CDR3 is 18 residues long. CDR1 and CDR2 (germline): MDHEN, SYDVKM. DNA for the CDR3: TGTGCCAGCAGAAGGACGGGACTAGCGGGAGGGTGGTCCTACGAGCAGTACTTC. Translated, it gives CASRRTGLAGGWSYEQYF.

The V gene is TRBV19, the J gene TRBJ1-1, with D unresolved. This CDR3 spans 13 amino acids. V was shortened by 3 bases and J by 4 bases, with 9 bases between the two germline ends. CDR1 and CDR2 from the germline V gene are LNHDA and SQIVND (reference sequence). CDR3 coding DNA: TGTGCCAGTAGTATCGGACCCGGCACTGAAGCTTTCTTT. It encodes CASSIGPGTEAFF.

This chain connects TRBV7-2 to TRBJ2-1, with D unresolved. Per germline, CDR1 SGHTA and CDR2 FQGNSA. This CDR3 spans 12 amino acids. The V gene lost 7 bases and the J gene lost 10 bases, with 14 bases spanning the gap. DNA of the CDR3: TGTGCCAGCACACAAGGGCAGCAGGAGCAGTTCTTC. Translated: CASTQGQQEQFF. The full variable domain, with the rest looked up from reference TRBV7-2 and TRBJ2-1, is GAGVSQSPSNKVTEKGKDVELRCDPISGHTALYWYRQSLGQGLEFLIYFQGNSAPDKSGLPSDRFSAERTGGSVSTLTIQRTQQEDSAVYLCASTQGQQEQFFGPGTRLTVL.

The V and J genes are TRBV5-5 and TRBJ2-5; D is unclear. The CDR3 runs to 13 residues. Looked up from germline, CDR1 is SGHKS and CDR2 is YYEKEE (reference sequence). V was pared by 1 base and J by 4 bases, with 8 bases between. CDR3 in DNA: TGTGCCAGCAGCTTGATTCCACTAGAGACCCAGTACTTC. Its protein product is CASSLIPLETQYF.